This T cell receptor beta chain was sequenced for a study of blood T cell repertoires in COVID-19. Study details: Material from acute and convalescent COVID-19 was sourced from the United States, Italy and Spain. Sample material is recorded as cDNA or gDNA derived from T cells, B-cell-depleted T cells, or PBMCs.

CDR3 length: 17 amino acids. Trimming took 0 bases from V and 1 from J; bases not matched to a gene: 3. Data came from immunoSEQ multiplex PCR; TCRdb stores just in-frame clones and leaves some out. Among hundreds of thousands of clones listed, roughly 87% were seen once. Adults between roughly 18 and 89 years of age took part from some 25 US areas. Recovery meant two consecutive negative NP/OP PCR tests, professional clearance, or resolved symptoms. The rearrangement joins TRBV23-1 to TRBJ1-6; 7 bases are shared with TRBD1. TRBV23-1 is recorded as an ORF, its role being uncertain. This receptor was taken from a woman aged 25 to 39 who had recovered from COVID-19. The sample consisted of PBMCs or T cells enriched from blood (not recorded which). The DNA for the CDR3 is TGCGCCAGCAGTCAATCGGGACAGCTATCCTATAATTCACCCCTCCACTTT. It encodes CASSQSGQLSYNSPLHF.